This T cell receptor (beta chain) came from a study of T-cell reconstitution after alpha-beta-depleted transplantation in children. As it was prepared, the TCRbeta library received unique molecular identifiers. TCRdb called the PCR reads again in MiXCR, with one record for every CDR3 protein. The table includes hundreds of thousands of distinct CDR3 sequences, about an eighth detected once. Study-wide results and limits: Newly made T cells mostly supplied T-cell counts and diversity one year after transplant. Expanded graft clones, several hundred of them, were reportedly the source of alpha-beta T cells about two months after transplant.

This clonotype showed up many times. The antigen is undetermined. The CDR3 contains 17 residues. The V gene's germline CDR1 is DFQATT and CDR2 SNEGSKA (reference sequence). Trimming removed 4 bases at V and 0 bases at J, with 20 bases between. The receptor's source is a girl aged 2-10 years with congenital amegakaryocytic thrombocytopenia, due to receive a stem cell transplant. The chain joins TRBV20-1 to TRBJ2-3; TRBD1 might be the D (6 bases). This sample comprised PBMCs, obtained before TCRalphabeta/CD19-depleted stem cell transplant. CDR3 sequence (DNA): TGCAGTGCTACCCGCCCTCCCAGGGGAGTGAGCACAGATACGCAGTATTTT. Residues: CSATRPPRGVSTDTQYF.